This entry describes one T cell receptor (beta chain). As yet, its antigen is unknown. This record comes from a study of cytomegalovirus exposure and HLA in healthy donors. Study context: There were some 410 genotyped donors. Of these, roughly 82% fell in the genetic ancestry cluster associated with self-reported Caucasian donors.

In the PCR, 60 Vbeta and 13 Jbeta primers were used. Profiled with immunoSEQ multiplex PCR; TCRdb holds only in-frame clones, not every one. The sample yields 150,000 to 180,000 clones, over 70% seen once. Study-wide points: Later analysis suggested most CMV-associated TCR beta chains were HLA-restricted. Likely technical artifact: a cluster of highly shared sequence variants. Per published accounts, TCR beta sequences correctly predicted the HLA-A and HLA-B alleles of most subjects.

Germline V lookup: CDR1 SGHTA, CDR2 FQGNSA. The CDR3 has 13 amino acids. V was shortened by 0 bases and J by 10 bases, with 13 bases between the two germline ends. The sequenced material came from PBMCs. This TCR came from a man younger than 45 in good health and CMV-seronegative. This chain links TRBV7-2 with TRBJ2-7, with D maybe TRBD2 (5 bases). CDR3 region: CASSLARADRQYF. The CDR3 bases are TGTGCCAGCAGCTTAGCGAGAGCGGATCGTCAGTACTTC.